This TCR beta chain was captured by sequencing in a study of Graves' ophthalmopathy and Graves' hyperthyroidism. Study-level findings and limits: Ophthalmopathy versus stable hyperthyroidism: 13-signature model gave about 87% sensitivity, 75% to 83% specificity.

Using RNA transcripts, the TCR beta CDR3 regions were amplified. Second-round multiplex PCR came after a first-round RT-PCR that employed HTBI primers. TCRdb ran MiXCR on the multiplex PCR reads and lists one entry per CDR3 protein. The sample yields around 400,000 distinct CDR3 sequences, around 17% seen once. This clonotype was seen many times. The antigen is not known. V shed 5 bases, J shed 5 bases, and the junction held 8 bases outside the gene matches. The CDR3 has 16 amino acids. CDR1 and CDR2 from the germline V gene are MNHEY and SMNVEV (reference sequence). The sample comprised peripheral blood. The sequence derives from a young woman with Graves' ophthalmopathy. The V call is TRBV27, the J call TRBJ2-5, with 13 positions matching TRBD2. This chain's CDR3 is CASSPRTSGRWETQYF. CDR3 coding DNA: TGTGCCAGCAGTCCGCGGACTAGCGGGAGATGGGAGACCCAGTACTTC.